This T cell receptor (beta chain) appears in the sequencing data of a study of human thymus T cells. General study results and limits: Thymic repertoires of unrelated individuals were reported in related research to overlap highly.

Worth noting for this clone: Its antigen is unidentified.

Thymic samples were excised during corrective heart operations. The CDR3 is 11 residues long. V lost 6 bases, J lost 6 bases, and 12 bases lay in between. Germline V gives CDR1 DFQATT, CDR2 SNEGSKA (reference sequence). The table came from immunoSEQ multiplex PCR; TCRdb's copy has only in-frame clones and leaves some out. This sample has roughly 130,000 clones, with just under 95% found just once. The chain couples TRBV20-1 to TRBJ2-7; tentative D call: TRBD2 (5 bases). Input material: thymus tissue. This clonotype was sampled from a boy younger than two with a congenital heart defect but otherwise immunologically healthy. CDR3 bases: TGCAGTGCCAATATAGAGGGCGAGCAGTACTTC. Residues: CSANIEGEQYF.